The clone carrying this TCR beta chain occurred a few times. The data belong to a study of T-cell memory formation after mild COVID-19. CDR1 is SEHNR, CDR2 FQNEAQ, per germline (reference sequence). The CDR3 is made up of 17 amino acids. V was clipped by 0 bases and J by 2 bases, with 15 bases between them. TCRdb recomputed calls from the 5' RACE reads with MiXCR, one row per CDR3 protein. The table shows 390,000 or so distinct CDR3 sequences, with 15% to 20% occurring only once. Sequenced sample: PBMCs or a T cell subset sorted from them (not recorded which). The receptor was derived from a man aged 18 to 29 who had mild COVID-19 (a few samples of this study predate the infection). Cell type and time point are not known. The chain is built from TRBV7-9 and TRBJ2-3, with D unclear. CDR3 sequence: CASSLAVVDGSTDTQYF. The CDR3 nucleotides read TGTGCCAGCAGCTTAGCGGTGGTCGACGGATCCACAGATACGCAGTATTTT.